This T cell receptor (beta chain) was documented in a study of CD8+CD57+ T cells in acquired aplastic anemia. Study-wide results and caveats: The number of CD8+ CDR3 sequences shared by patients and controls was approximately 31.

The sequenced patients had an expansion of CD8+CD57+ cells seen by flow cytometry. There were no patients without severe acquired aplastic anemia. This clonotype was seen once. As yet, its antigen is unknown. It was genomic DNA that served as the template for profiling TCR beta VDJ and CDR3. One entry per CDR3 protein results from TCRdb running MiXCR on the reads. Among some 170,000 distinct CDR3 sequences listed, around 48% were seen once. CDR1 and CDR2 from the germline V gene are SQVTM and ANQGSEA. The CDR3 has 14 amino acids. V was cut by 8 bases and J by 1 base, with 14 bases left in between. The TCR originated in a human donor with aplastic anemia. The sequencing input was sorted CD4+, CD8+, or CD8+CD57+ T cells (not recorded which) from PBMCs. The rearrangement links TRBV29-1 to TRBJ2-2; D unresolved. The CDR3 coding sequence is TGCAGCAGTGAGGCGGCGGTGAACACCGGGGAGCTGTTTTTT. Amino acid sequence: CSSEAAVNTGELFF.